The rows below give T cell receptor beta chains drawn from one sample of a study of regulatory T cells in long-lasting Graves disease. TCRdb processed the multiplex PCR reads anew with MiXCR; each CDR3 protein has one entry. Among 400,000 to 500,000 distinct CDR3 sequences, 20% to 25% were seen once, and the ten largest hold 7% to 9%. The material sequenced was peripheral blood mononuclear cells (PBMCs), taken when the disease was refractory, from a patient treated with antithyroid drugs. The receptor source for this set is a female donor with Graves disease. The CDR3 runs from the conserved cysteine through the conserved F or W. A D gene is named only where the DNA matches it firmly. Clone size is given for some rows only: seen once, a few or many times, or a class if the clone is expanded.

>TRBJ2-3|once|TRBV6-2/TRBV6-3|NA
CASSAGSGTDTQYF
TGTGCCAGCAGTGCCGGGTCAGGCACAGATACGCAGTATTTT
>TRBJ1-4|many|TRBV7-8|NA
CASSLTRDPWEKLFF
TGTGCCAGCAGCCTGACGAGGGACCCTTGGGAAAAACTGTTTTTT
>TRBJ2-7|many|TRBV6-2/TRBV6-3|NA
CASSHGLFQYEQYF
TGTGCCAGCAGTCACGGACTATTCCAATACGAGCAGTACTTC
>TRBJ1-2|few|TRBV20-1|NA
CSARAPKKTESFQPGRYGYTF
TGCAGTGCTAGAGCGCCAAAAAAAACAGAGAGTTTCCAGCCCGGGAGGTATGGCTACACCTTC
>TRBJ1-2|many|TRBV12-3/TRBV12-4|NA
CASSVNQGGYGYTF
TGTGCCAGCAGTGTAAACCAAGGGGGCTATGGCTACACCTTC
>TRBJ2-3|NA|TRBV6-1|NA
CASSVWMTSTDTQYF
TGTGCCAGCAGTGTTTGGATGACTAGCACAGATACGCAGTATTTT
>TRBJ2-3|few|TRBV3-1|NA
CASSLYGEMDTQYF
TGTGCCAGCAGCCTCTACGGGGAGATGGATACGCAGTATTTT
>TRBJ1-1|NA|TRBV20-1|NA
CSASQGGGATEAFF
TGCAGTGCTAGCCAGGGAGGTGGTGCCACTGAAGCTTTCTTT
>TRBJ1-1|NA|TRBV7-9|TRBD1
CASSGQGGNTEAFF
TGTGCCAGCAGCGGTCAGGGGGGGAACACTGAAGCTTTCTTT
>TRBJ2-4|NA|TRBV20-1|NA
CSARGQVDIQYF
TGCAGTGCTAGGGGGCAGGTCGACATTCAGTACTTC
>TRBJ2-7|few|TRBV7-2|TRBD2
CASSLGGRWNF
TGTGCCAGCAGCTTAGGCGGGAGGTGGAACTTC
>TRBJ2-1|many|TRBV6-1|TRBD2
CASSDGTSGSSSYNEQFF
TGTGCCAGCAGTGACGGGACTAGCGGGTCGAGCTCCTACAATGAGCAGTTCTTC
>TRBJ2-5|many|TRBV2|TRBD2
CASSELAGVRETQYF
TGTGCCAGCAGTGAACTAGCGGGGGTCCGGGAGACCCAGTACTTC
>TRBJ1-4|many|TRBV19|NA
CASSPIWGAEEKLFF
TGTGCCAGTAGTCCCATTTGGGGGGCAGAAGAAAAACTGTTTTTT
>TRBJ1-4|many|TRBV7-2|TRBD1
CASSLDRGDEKLFF
TGTGCCAGCAGCCTTGACAGGGGGGATGAAAAACTGTTTTTT
>TRBJ2-5|NA|TRBV4-1|NA
CASSPSTSSGETQYF
TGCGCCAGCAGCCCCTCGACTAGTTCAGGCGAGACCCAGTACTTC
>TRBJ1-2|NA|TRBV20-1|NA
CSAPRDPGPGGYTF
TGCAGTGCTCCGAGGGACCCCGGGCCAGGTGGCTACACCTTC
>TRBJ1-4|many|TRBV25-1|NA
CASSELQTGPSLNEKLFF
TGTGCCAGCAGTGAATTGCAGACAGGCCCGTCCCTTAATGAAAAACTGTTTTTT
>TRBJ1-4|few|TRBV6-1|NA
CASSDLQGGDEKLFF
TGTGCCAGCAGTGACCTACAGGGAGGAGATGAAAAACTGTTTTTT
>TRBJ1-1|few|TRBV6-2/TRBV6-3|NA
CASSYPTGRNTEAFF
TGTGCCAGCAGTTACCCCACAGGGAGGAACACTGAAGCTTTCTTT
>TRBJ1-1|many|TRBV28|NA
CASGLDGLNTEAFF
TGTGCCAGCGGATTGGACGGGCTGAACACTGAAGCTTTCTTT
>TRBJ1-5|NA|TRBV19|TRBD1
CASGQAVGQPQHF
TGTGCCAGCGGACAGGCGGTCGGACAGCCCCAGCATTTT
>TRBJ1-5|NA|TRBV28|NA
CASSRHGGDQPQHF
TGTGCCAGCAGTAGACACGGGGGGGATCAGCCCCAGCATTTT
>TRBJ1-2|NA|TRBV5-1|NA
CASTLRDLFNFYGYTF
TGCGCCAGCACCCTCCGGGACCTATTTAATTTCTATGGCTACACCTTC
>TRBJ2-7|few|TRBV20-1|TRBD1
CSARGPDRLTSYEQYF
TGCAGTGCTAGAGGACCGGACAGGCTGACCTCCTACGAGCAGTACTTC
>TRBJ1-1|many|TRBV6-2/TRBV6-3|NA
CASSYHGDTEAFF
TGTGCCAGCAGTTACCATGGAGATACTGAAGCTTTCTTT
>TRBJ2-2|NA|TRBV11-2|NA
CASSLVQHTGELFF
TGTGCCAGCAGCTTAGTGCAGCACACCGGGGAGCTGTTTTTT
>TRBJ1-1|few|TRBV3-1|TRBD1
CASSQVDRVRTEAFF
TGTGCCAGCAGCCAAGTAGACAGGGTTCGCACTGAAGCTTTCTTT
>TRBJ1-1|few|TRBV28|TRBD1
CASSLPGGGLVNTEAFF
TGTGCCAGCAGTTTACCAGGGGGGGGACTGGTGAACACTGAAGCTTTCTTT
>TRBJ1-1|once|TRBV7-2|NA
CASSLSSAGRANTEAFF
TGTGCCAGCAGCTTATCCTCGGCGGGACGGGCGAACACTGAAGCTTTCTTT
>TRBJ2-5|NA|TRBV27|NA
CASSFLGKLETQYF
TGTGCCAGCAGTTTCCTGGGGAAGTTGGAGACCCAGTACTTC
>TRBJ2-2|few|TRBV7-2|NA
CASSPWTNRGELFF
TGTGCCAGCAGCCCCTGGACTAACCGAGGGGAGCTGTTTTTT
>TRBJ1-2|many|TRBV28|NA
CASTLPGSGYTF
TGTGCCAGCACCCTTCCTGGAAGTGGCTACACCTTC
>TRBJ1-1|many|TRBV29-1|NA
CSVERDEAMNTEAFF
TGCAGCGTTGAGAGGGACGAGGCCATGAACACTGAAGCTTTCTTT
>TRBJ2-6|few|TRBV14|NA
CASSQDLSWANVLTF
TGTGCCAGCAGCCAAGATCTAAGTTGGGCCAACGTCCTGACTTTC
>TRBJ2-1|few|TRBV9|NA
CASSVTGNNEQFF
TGTGCCAGCAGCGTCACAGGGAACAATGAGCAGTTCTTC
>TRBJ1-1|many|TRBV6-1|TRBD1
CASQTGGNTEAFF
TGTGCCTCCCAAACAGGGGGGAACACTGAAGCTTTCTTT
>TRBJ1-1|many|TRBV12-3/TRBV12-4|NA
CASSHSTRDTEAFF
TGTGCCAGCAGCCACTCGACGAGGGACACTGAAGCTTTCTTT
>TRBJ2-2|NA|TRBV12-3/TRBV12-4|NA
CASSVIGELFF
TGTGCCAGCAGTGTAATCGGGGAGCTGTTTTTT
>TRBJ2-7|NA|TRBV4-1|NA
CASSQSESTAYYEQYF
TGCGCCAGCAGCCAATCCGAAAGTACAGCATACTACGAGCAGTACTTC
>TRBJ2-7|many|TRBV28|NA
CASSSPLSSYEQYF
TGTGCCAGCAGTTCCCCCCTCAGCTCATACGAGCAGTACTTC